The next 11 T cell receptor beta chains were all read from a single sample in a study of blood T cell repertoires in COVID-19. Profiled with immunoSEQ multiplex PCR; TCRdb holds only in-frame clones, not every one. The sample records approximately 400,000 clones, 81% being singletons. Sequences were obtained from peripheral blood. These receptors were taken from a human donor with acute or convalescent COVID-19. The donor label of this sample is uncertain.

CDR3 sequence: CASSFVSGNEQFF. CDR3 DNA: TGTGCCAGCAGCTTCGTTAGCGGGAATGAGCAGTTCTTC. This chain connects TRBV9 to TRBJ2-1, with 7 nucleotides matching TRBD2. The trim removed 4 bases at V and 7 bases at J, leaving 5 bases unmatched. Germline V gives CDR1 SGDLS, CDR2 YYNGEE. There are 13 residues in the CDR3.

Note on this clone: The sample has other DNA sequences that encode this CDR3 too. The chain combines TRBV27 with TRBJ1-5; D remains ambiguous. Trimming cost V 3 bases and J 5 bases, with 11 bases left between them. The germline gives CDR1 MNHEY, CDR2 SMNVEV (reference sequence). The CDR3 loop spans 14 amino acids. CDR3 region: CASSLGREDQPQHF. The CDR3 coding sequence is TGTGCCAGCAGTTTGGGAAGGGAGGATCAGCCCCAGCATTTT.

Here the CDR3 DNA reads TGTGCCAGCAGAGCTAGCGGGGGCTACAATGAGCAGTTCTTC. This gives the protein CASRASGGYNEQFF. V gene TRBV6-5 combines with J gene TRBJ2-1; 10 bases match TRBD2. CDR3 length: 14 amino acids. V lost 6 bases to trimming and J lost 3 bases; unmatched junction nucleotides: 2. Germline V gene lookup returns CDR1 MNHEY and CDR2 SVGAGI.

This CDR3 reads CASSYRGFSYNEQFF. CDR3 in DNA: TGTGCCAGCAGCTACAGGGGGTTTAGTTACAATGAGCAGTTCTTC. The chain links TRBV3-1 (or the pseudogene TRBV3-2) to TRBJ2-1, with TRBD1 matching over 8 bases. CDR1 and CDR2 from the germline V gene are LGHDT and YNNKEL (reference sequence). This CDR3 is built from 15 residues. Unmatched junction bases numbered 7, after V lost 5 bases and J lost 4 bases.

This chain links TRBV28 with TRBJ1-4, with 8 bases lining up with TRBD1. Trimming removed 5 bases from V and 7 bases from J; junction bases left unmatched: 9. Germline-derived CDR1 and CDR2 are MDHEN and SYDVKM. There are 15 residues in the CDR3. The CDR3 spells CASSQQGARVEKLFF. The CDR3 DNA reads as TGTGCCAGCAGTCAGCAGGGGGCTCGGGTTGAAAAACTGTTTTTT.

The V and J genes are TRBV3-1 (or the pseudogene TRBV3-2) and TRBJ1-1; unclear D gene. Per germline, CDR1 LGHDT and CDR2 YNNKEL (reference sequence). The CDR3 contains 15 residues. Trimming took 5 bases from V and 6 from J, leaving 19 bases between them. In nucleotides, the CDR3 is TGTGCCAGCAGCACTTACCGACTGAGGGCCCCTGAAGCTTTCTTT. As protein: CASSTYRLRAPEAFF.

The genes are TRBV12-5 and TRBJ2-1, with 10 nucleotides matching TRBD2. The germline V gene encodes CDR1 LGHNT and CDR2 FRNRAP. The CDR3 consists of 16 residues. J was trimmed by 8 bases and V by 1 base; bases with no gene match: 8. The CDR3 DNA reads TGTGCTAGTGGTTTGGGCGAGCGGGGGGGCGTCGATGAGCAGTTCTTC. Encoded protein: CASGLGERGGVDEQFF.

V and J are TRBV19 and TRBJ1-2; 12 nucleotides agree with TRBD1. The length of the CDR3 is 15 residues. The germline gives CDR1 LNHDA, CDR2 SQIVND (reference sequence). With 4 bases clipped from V and 8 bases from J, the junction kept 8 bases outside the gene matches. Written as DNA, the CDR3 is TGTGCCAGTAGTAGGGACAGGGGGCGAGGAGAAGGCTACACCTTC. The encoded protein is CASSRDRGRGEGYTF.

This CDR3 is CASSVVPAGGPSYNEQFF. CDR3 DNA sequence: TGTGCCAGCAGCGTAGTTCCAGCGGGAGGGCCCTCCTACAATGAGCAGTTCTTC. The chain is built from TRBV9 and TRBJ2-1; 10 bases fit TRBD2. V was clipped by 0 bases and J by 0 bases; unmatched bases: 6. This CDR3 is built from 18 residues. The germline CDR1 and CDR2 sequences are SGDLS and YYNGEE.

The chain joins TRBV7-8 to TRBJ2-1, with 10 bases fitting TRBD1. Germline V gene data show CDR1 as SGHVS and CDR2 as FQNEAQ. CDR3 size: 15 residues. The ends lost 5 bases at V and 9 bases at J; junction bases unmatched: 10. The CDR3 loop reads CASSPRQGAGSEQFF. The DNA for the CDR3 is TGTGCCAGCAGCCCCCGACAGGGGGCAGGCAGTGAGCAGTTCTTC.

The chain employs TRBV15 and TRBJ2-3; 9 bases fit TRBD1. V gave up 3 bases and J gave up 5 bases; unmatched junction bases: 3. CDR3 length: 14 residues. From germline, CDR1 is LNHNV and CDR2 YYDKDF (reference sequence). CDR3 sequence (DNA): TGTGCCACCAGCAGCGGGACAGGGATAGATACGCAGTATTTT. This translates into CATSSGTGIDTQYF.